This T cell receptor (beta chain) was recorded in a study of CD8 T cells in ankylosing spondylitis. Findings of the study overall: What seemed typical of ankylosing spondylitis blood was a TCR beta motif built from roughly eight highly homologous variants. Several of the motif variants were reported before in synovial fluid and blood from reactive arthritis.

TCRdb itself ran the 5' RACE reads through MiXCR, one entry per CDR3 protein. The sample has roughly 100,000 distinct CDR3 sequences; roughly 8.7% are singletons. This clonotype was counted at least ten times. Its matching antigen is unknown. Between the trimmed V and J ends, which lost 7 bases and 2 bases, there was a span of 11 bases. The germline CDR1 and CDR2 sequences are MNHEY and SVGEGT. The CDR3 extends over 14 amino acids. The chain recombines TRBV6-2 or TRBV6-3 with TRBJ2-2, with no clear D. This sequence originates from a male donor with ankylosing spondylitis or in good health (not recorded which). Sequences were obtained from blood, either unsorted or a sorted T cell fraction (not recorded which). The CDR3 DNA follows: TGTGCCAGCATGGAGAGCAGAAACACCGGGGAGCTGTTTTTT. Translating it yields CASMESRNTGELFF.